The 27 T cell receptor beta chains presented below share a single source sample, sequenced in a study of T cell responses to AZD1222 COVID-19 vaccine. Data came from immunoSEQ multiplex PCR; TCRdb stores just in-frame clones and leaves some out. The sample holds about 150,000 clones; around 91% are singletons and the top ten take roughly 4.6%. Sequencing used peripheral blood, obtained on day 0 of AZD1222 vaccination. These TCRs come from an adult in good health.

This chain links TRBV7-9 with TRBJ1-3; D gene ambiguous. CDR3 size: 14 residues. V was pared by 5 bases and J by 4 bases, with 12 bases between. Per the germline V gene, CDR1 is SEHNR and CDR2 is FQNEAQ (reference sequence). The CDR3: CASSPHSAGNTIYF. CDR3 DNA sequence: TGTGCCAGCAGCCCACACTCTGCAGGAAACACCATATATTTT.

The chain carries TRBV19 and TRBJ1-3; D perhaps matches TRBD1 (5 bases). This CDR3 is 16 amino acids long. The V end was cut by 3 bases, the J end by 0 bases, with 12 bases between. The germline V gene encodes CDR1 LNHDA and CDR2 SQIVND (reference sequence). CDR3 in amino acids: CASSIDSSFSGNTIYF. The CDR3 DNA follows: TGTGCCAGTAGTATTGACAGCAGTTTCTCTGGAAACACCATATATTTT. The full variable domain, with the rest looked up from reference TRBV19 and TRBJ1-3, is DGGITQSPKYLFRKEGQNVTLSCEQNLNHDAMYWYRQDPGQGLRLIYYSQIVNDFQKGDIAEGYSVSREKKESFPLTVTSAQKNPTAFYLCASSIDSSFSGNTIYFGEGSWLTVV.

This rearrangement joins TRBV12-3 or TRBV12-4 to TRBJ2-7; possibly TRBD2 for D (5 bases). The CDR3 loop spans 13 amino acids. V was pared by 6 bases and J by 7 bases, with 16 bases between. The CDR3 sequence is CASRTSPGWEQYF. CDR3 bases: TGTGCCAGCAGAACTAGTCCTGGCTGGGAGCAGTACTTC.

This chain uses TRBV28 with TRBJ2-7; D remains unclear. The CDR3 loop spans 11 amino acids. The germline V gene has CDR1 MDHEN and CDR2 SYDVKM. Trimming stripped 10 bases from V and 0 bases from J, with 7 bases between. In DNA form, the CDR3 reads TGTGCCACCTTGAACTCCTACGAGCAGTACTTC. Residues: CATLNSYEQYF.

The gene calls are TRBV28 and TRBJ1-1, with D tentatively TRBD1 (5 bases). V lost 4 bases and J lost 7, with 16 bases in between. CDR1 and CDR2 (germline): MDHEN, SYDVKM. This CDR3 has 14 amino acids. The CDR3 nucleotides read TGTGCCAGCAGTTCGAGGACCGGGACGGTTGAAGCTTTCTTT. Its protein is CASSSRTGTVEAFF.

The DNA for the CDR3 is TGTGCCAGCAGCTTAGATGACTGGCGGGTGAACTATGGCTACACCTTC. Translated, it gives CASSLDDWRVNYGYTF. The gene calls are TRBV11-2 and TRBJ1-2; no reliable D call. From germline, CDR1 is SGHAT and CDR2 FQNNGV. This CDR3 is 16 amino acids long. Trimming cost V 0 bases and J 2 bases, with 13 bases left between them.

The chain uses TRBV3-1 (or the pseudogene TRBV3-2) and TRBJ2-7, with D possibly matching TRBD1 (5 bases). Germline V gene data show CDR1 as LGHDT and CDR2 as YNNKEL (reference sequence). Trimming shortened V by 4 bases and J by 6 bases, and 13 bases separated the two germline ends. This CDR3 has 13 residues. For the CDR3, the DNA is TGTGCCAGCAGCCTTCAAGAAAGGGGCGAGCAGTACTTC. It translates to CASSLQERGEQYF.

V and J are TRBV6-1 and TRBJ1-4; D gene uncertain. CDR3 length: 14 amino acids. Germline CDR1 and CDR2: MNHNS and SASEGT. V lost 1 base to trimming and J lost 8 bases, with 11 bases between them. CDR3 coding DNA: TGTGCCAGCAGTGAAGAGTGGTTTAGGGAAAAACTGTTTTTT. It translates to CASSEEWFREKLFF.

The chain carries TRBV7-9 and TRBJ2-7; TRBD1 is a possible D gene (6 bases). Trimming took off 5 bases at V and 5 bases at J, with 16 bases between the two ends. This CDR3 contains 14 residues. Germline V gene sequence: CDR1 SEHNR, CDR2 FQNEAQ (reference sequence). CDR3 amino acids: CASSLYRASDEQYF. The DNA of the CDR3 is TGTGCCAGCAGCCTCTACAGGGCTTCCGACGAGCAGTACTTC. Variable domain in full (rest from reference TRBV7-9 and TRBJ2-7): DTGVSQNPRHKITKRGQNVTFRCDPISEHNRLYWYRQTLGQGPEFLTYFQNEAQLEKSRLLSDRFSAERPKGSFSTLEIQRTEQGDSAMYLCASSLYRASDEQYFGPGTRLTVT.

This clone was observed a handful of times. The DNA of the CDR3 is TGTGCCAGCACCCCGATGGGGCCGATAAACGAGCAGTACTTC. Its translation is CASTPMGPINEQYF. The chain is built from TRBV7-9 and TRBJ2-7; perhaps TRBD1 as D (5 bases). Trimming took off 7 bases at V and 5 bases at J, with 18 bases between the two ends. The CDR3 loop spans 14 amino acids. Germline V gene data show CDR1 as SEHNR and CDR2 as FQNEAQ (reference sequence).

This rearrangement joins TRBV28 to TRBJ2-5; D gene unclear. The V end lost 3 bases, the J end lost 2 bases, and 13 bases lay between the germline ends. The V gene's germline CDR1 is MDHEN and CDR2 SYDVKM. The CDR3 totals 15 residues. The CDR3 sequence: CASSFQFVSQETQYF. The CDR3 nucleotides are TGTGCCAGCAGTTTTCAATTTGTGTCGCAAGAGACCCAGTACTTC.

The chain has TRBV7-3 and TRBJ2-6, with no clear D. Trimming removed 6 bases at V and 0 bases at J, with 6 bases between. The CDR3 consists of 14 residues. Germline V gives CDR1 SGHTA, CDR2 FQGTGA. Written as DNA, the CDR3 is TGTGCCAGCAGGCACAACTCTGGGGCCAACGTCCTGACTTTC. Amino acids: CASRHNSGANVLTF. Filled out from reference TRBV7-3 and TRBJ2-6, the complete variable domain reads GAGVSQTPSNKVTEKGKYVELRCDPISGHTALYWYRQSLGQGPEFLIYFQGTGAADDSGLPNDRFFAVRPEGSVSTLKIQRTERGDSAVYLCASRHNSGANVLTFGAGSRLTVL.

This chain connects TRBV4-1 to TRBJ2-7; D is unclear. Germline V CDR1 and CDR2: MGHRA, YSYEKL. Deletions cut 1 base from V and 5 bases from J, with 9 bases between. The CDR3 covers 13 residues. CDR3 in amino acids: CASSQGLYNEQYF. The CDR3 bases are TGCGCCAGCAGCCAAGGCCTCTACAACGAGCAGTACTTC.

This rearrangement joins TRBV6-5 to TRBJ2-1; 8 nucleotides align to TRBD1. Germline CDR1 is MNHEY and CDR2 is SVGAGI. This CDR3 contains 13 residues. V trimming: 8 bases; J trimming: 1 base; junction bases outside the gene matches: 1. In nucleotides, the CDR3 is TGTGCCAGCCGGACAGGGTCCTACAATGAGCAGTTCTTC. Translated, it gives CASRTGSYNEQFF.

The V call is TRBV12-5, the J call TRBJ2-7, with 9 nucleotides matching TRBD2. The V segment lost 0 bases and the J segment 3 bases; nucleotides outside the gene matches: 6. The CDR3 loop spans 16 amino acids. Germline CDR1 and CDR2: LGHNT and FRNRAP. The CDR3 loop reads CASGLVSSGRFYEQYF. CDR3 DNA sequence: TGTGCTAGTGGTTTGGTATCCAGCGGGAGGTTCTACGAGCAGTACTTC.

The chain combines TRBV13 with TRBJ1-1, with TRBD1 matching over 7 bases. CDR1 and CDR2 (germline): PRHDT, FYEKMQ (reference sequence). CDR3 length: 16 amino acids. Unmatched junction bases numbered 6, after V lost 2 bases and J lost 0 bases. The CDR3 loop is CASSLKAGGMNTEAFF. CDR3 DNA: TGTGCCAGCAGCTTAAAAGCAGGGGGGATGAACACTGAAGCTTTCTTT.

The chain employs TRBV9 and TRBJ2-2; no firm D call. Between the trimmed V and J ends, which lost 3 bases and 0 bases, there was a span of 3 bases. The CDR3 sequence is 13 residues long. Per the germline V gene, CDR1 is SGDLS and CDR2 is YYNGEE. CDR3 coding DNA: TGTGCCAGCAGCGCAACGAACACCGGGGAGCTGTTTTTT. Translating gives CASSATNTGELFF.

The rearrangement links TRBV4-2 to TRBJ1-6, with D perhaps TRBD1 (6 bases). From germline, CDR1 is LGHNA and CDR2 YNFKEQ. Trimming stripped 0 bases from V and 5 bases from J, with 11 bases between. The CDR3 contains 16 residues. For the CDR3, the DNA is TGTGCCAGCAGCCAAGATGGGGCAGGGGATAATTCACCCCTCCACTTT. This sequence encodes CASSQDGAGDNSPLHF.

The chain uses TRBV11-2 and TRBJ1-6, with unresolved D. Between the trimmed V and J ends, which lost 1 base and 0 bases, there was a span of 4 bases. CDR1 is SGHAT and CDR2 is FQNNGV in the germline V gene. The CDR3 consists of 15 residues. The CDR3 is CASSLGISYNSPLHF. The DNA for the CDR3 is TGTGCCAGCAGCTTAGGAATCTCCTATAATTCACCCCTCCACTTT.

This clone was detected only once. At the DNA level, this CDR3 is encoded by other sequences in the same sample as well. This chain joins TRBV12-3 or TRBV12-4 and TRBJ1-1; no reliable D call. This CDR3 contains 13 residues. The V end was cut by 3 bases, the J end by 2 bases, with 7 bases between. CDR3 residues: CASSLRGNTEAFF. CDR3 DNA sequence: TGTGCCAGCAGTTTGCGCGGTAACACTGAAGCTTTCTTT.

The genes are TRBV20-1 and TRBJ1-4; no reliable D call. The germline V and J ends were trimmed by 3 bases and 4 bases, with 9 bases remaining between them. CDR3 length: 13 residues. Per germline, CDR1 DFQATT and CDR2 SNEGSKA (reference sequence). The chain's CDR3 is CSASRRSNEKLFF. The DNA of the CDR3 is TGCAGTGCTAGTCGGCGGAGTAATGAAAAACTGTTTTTT.

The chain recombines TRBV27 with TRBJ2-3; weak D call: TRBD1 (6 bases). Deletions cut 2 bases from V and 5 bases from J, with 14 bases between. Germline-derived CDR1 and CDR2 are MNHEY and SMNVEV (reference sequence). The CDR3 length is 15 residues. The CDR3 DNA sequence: TGTGCCAGCAGTTTAATACAGGGTTGGGGAGATACGCAGTATTTT. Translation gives CASSLIQGWGDTQYF.

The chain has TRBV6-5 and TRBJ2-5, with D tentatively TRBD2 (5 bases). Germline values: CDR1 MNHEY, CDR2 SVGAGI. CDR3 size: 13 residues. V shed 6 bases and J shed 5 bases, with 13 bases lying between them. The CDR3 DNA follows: TGTGCCAGCAGGGCGGGTTTCCTGGAGACCCAGTACTTC. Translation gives CASRAGFLETQYF.

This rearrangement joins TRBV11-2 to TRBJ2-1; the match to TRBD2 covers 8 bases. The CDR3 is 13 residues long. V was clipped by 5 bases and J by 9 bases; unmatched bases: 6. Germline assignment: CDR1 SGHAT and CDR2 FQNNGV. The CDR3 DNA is TGTGCCAGCAGCCCAAGACTAGCGACTGAGCAGTTCTTC. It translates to CASSPRLATEQFF. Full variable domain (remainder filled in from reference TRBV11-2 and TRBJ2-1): EAGVAQSPRYKIIEKRQSVAFWCNPISGHATLYWYQQILGQGPKLLIQFQNNGVVDDSQLPKDRFSAERLKGVDSTLKIQPAKLEDSAVYLCASSPRLATEQFFGPGTRLTVL.

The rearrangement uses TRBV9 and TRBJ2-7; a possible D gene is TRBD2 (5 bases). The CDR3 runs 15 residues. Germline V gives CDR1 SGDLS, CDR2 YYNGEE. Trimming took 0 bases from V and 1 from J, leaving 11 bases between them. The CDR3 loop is CASSVEASSSYEQYF. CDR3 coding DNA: TGTGCCAGCAGCGTAGAGGCTAGCTCTTCCTACGAGCAGTACTTC.

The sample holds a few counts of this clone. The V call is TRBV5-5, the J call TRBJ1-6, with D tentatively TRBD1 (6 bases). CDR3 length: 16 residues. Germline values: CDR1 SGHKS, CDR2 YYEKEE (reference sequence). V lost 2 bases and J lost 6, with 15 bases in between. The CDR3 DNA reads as TGTGCCAGCAGCTTTGTGCAGGGGAGTGTTAATTCACCCCTCCACTTT. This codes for CASSFVQGSVNSPLHF.

This CDR3 is CASSQGQGGTGELFF. The CDR3 coding sequence is TGCGCCAGCAGCCAGGGACAGGGGGGAACCGGGGAGCTGTTTTTT. The V gene is TRBV4-3, the J gene TRBJ2-2; 11 nucleotides match TRBD1. The germline CDR1 and CDR2 sequences are LGHNA and YSLEER. V was clipped by 3 bases and J by 5 bases; unmatched bases: 2. This CDR3 is 15 amino acids long.